The 26 T cell receptor beta chains reported below all come from one sample, sequenced in a study of regulatory T cells in long-lasting Graves disease. With iRepertoire HTBI primers and Arm-PCR of CDR3 regions, TCR beta libraries were built. MiXCR, run by TCRdb on the multiplex PCR reads, gives a single entry per CDR3 protein. The sample includes hundreds of thousands of distinct CDR3 sequences, about 20% of them seen just once. Noted time point: persistent/refractory GD, antithyroid drugs over 5 years with positive TRAb. The TCR library used RNA extracted from PBMCs. Sequencing was performed on peripheral blood mononuclear cells (PBMCs), taken when the disease was refractory, from a patient treated with antithyroid drugs. All receptors derive from a female donor with Graves disease.

The V gene is TRBV6-9, the J gene TRBJ2-1; D not certain. CDR1 and CDR2 from the germline V gene are MNHGY and SVAAGI. V gave up 3 bases and J gave up 8 bases, with 14 bases separating them. The CDR3 loop spans 14 amino acids. The CDR3 loop reads CASSYSTDGHEQFF. For the CDR3, the DNA is TGTGCCAGCAGTTACTCCACCGACGGACATGAGCAGTTCTTC.

This chain's CDR3 is CASSLGIFDGYTF. The CDR3 DNA reads TGCGCCAGCAGCTTAGGGATCTTTGATGGCTACACCTTC. The chain carries TRBV5-1 and TRBJ1-2; D is unresolved. The CDR3 consists of 13 residues. CDR1 SGHRS and CDR2 YFSETQ come from the germline V gene. Trimming took 2 bases from V and 6 from J, leaving 11 bases between them.

This clonotype has a count of ten or more. This chain connects TRBV6-1 to TRBJ2-7; the match to TRBD1 covers 9 bases. Per germline, CDR1 MNHNS and CDR2 SASEGT. V gave up 7 bases and J gave up 4 bases; unmatched junction bases: 8. The CDR3 runs to 14 residues. As DNA, the CDR3 is TGTGCCAGCATTAAGGGGGACAGGGCTTACGAGCAGTACTTC. Translation gives CASIKGDRAYEQYF.

Regarding this clonotype: An end of the junction does not agree with germline; a read error may underlie this. CDR3: CASSFGTSGSGVNTGELVF. In DNA, the CDR3 is TGTGCCAGCAGTTTCGGGACTAGCGGGAGTGGAGTAAACACCGGGGAGCTGGTTTTT. The chain is built from TRBV12-3 or TRBV12-4 and TRBJ2-2, with 14 bases identical to TRBD2. The CDR3 has 19 amino acids.

This clonotype was counted only a few times. This sequence joins TRBV6-1 and TRBJ2-3, with TRBD1 matching over 7 bases. The length of the CDR3 is 14 residues. Germline V lookup: CDR1 MNHNS, CDR2 SASEGT. The V segment lost 7 bases and the J segment 1 base; nucleotides outside the gene matches: 5. The CDR3 DNA sequence: TGTGCCAGCATCGAACAGGGGCGCACAGATACGCAGTATTTT. It encodes CASIEQGRTDTQYF.

The CDR3 nucleotides read TGCGCCAGCAGCTTGGCCCCCACAGGGTCCTCCTACGAGCAGTACTTC. Translated: CASSLAPTGSSYEQYF. The chain uses TRBV5-1 and TRBJ2-7; a weak D match, TRBD1 (6 bases). The V end lost 0 bases, the J end lost 0 bases, and 13 bases lay between the germline ends. Germline CDR1 and CDR2: SGHRS and YFSETQ. This CDR3 has 16 amino acids.

Ten or more counts support this clonotype. The chain links TRBV28 to TRBJ2-7, with D possibly being TRBD2 (6 bases). The CDR3 is 14 residues long. Germline V gene lookup returns CDR1 MDHEN and CDR2 SYDVKM. V was trimmed by 7 bases and J by 3 bases, leaving 16 bases between them. The CDR3 region has the DNA TGTGCCAGCACCCAATCGGGACTGAACTACGAGCAGTACTTC. Amino acid sequence: CASTQSGLNYEQYF.

This clonotype occurred a few times. The CDR3 here is CAWTTSGTGELFF. For the CDR3, the DNA is TGTGCCTGGACCACTAGCGGGACCGGGGAGCTGTTTTTT. The chain employs TRBV30 and TRBJ2-2; TRBD2 matches at 9 bases. The germline gives CDR1 GTSNPN, CDR2 SVGIG (reference sequence). With V trimmed by 4 bases and J by 5 bases, 2 bases remained unmatched. This CDR3 has 13 amino acids.

The J gene is TRBJ2-7, the V gene TRBV4-3; tentative D call: TRBD2 (5 bases). The CDR3 is 17 residues long. Germline V gene data show CDR1 as LGHNA and CDR2 as YSLEER. V lost 0 bases and J lost 6, with 21 bases in between. The CDR3 region is CASSQDWRRASPIEQYF. DNA for the CDR3: TGCGCCAGCAGCCAAGACTGGCGCCGGGCTAGCCCGATCGAGCAGTACTTC.

In this sample, this clonotype turned up many times. V gene TRBV20-1 combines with J gene TRBJ2-5; the match to TRBD2 covers 8 bases. The CDR3 has 15 residues. V lost 4 bases, J lost 5 bases, and 12 bases stayed unmatched. CDR1 DFQATT and CDR2 SNEGSKA come from the germline V gene (reference sequence). CDR3 bases: TGCAGTGCTACGGCGGCAGCGGGGGTGGTCGAGACCCAGTACTTC. This translates into CSATAAAGVVETQYF.

The V and J genes are TRBV4-3 and TRBJ2-1; 9 bases agree with TRBD2. CDR1 is LGHNA, CDR2 YSLEER, per germline. Losses at the gene ends were 0 bases for V and 4 bases for J; bases not matched to a gene: 7. This CDR3 is built from 17 residues. As DNA, the CDR3 is TGCGCCAGCAGCCAAGAGTTATTGGCGGGAGGGTACAATGAGCAGTTCTTC. It translates to CASSQELLAGGYNEQFF.

Regarding this clonotype: A junction boundary mismatches the germline segment, possibly from a read error. The V and J genes are TRBV6-1 and TRBJ1-4; D unclear. The CDR3 spans 13 residues. Germline V gene data show CDR1 as MNHNS and CDR2 as SASEGT. The CDR3 DNA reads TGTGTCAGCGGAGGAGCAACTAATGAAAAACTGTTTTTT. It translates to CVSGGATNEKLFF.

This chain links TRBV30 with TRBJ1-1, with no clear D. V was shortened by 0 bases and J by 0 bases, with 11 bases between the two germline ends. Germline-derived CDR1 and CDR2 are GTSNPN and SVGIG (reference sequence). The CDR3 has 15 amino acids. The CDR3 spells CAWSVRSFMNTEAFF. The DNA of the CDR3 is TGTGCCTGGAGTGTCCGGAGCTTCATGAACACTGAAGCTTTCTTT.

This sequence joins TRBV20-1 and TRBJ1-1; D gene unclear. The germline gives CDR1 DFQATT, CDR2 SNEGSKA (reference sequence). The CDR3 runs 15 residues. The germline V and J ends were trimmed by 5 bases and 0 bases, with 16 bases remaining between them. The CDR3 DNA reads as TGCAGTGCTCCATGGGCACTCAACATGAACACTGAAGCTTTCTTT. Its translation is CSAPWALNMNTEAFF.

This chain uses TRBV12-3 or TRBV12-4 with TRBJ1-3; a possible D gene is TRBD1 (6 bases). The CDR3 sequence is 16 residues long. Deletions cut 6 bases from V and 1 base from J, with 16 bases between. CDR3 protein: CASSPLGGSSGNTIYF. The CDR3 nucleotides are TGTGCCAGCAGCCCCTTAGGGGGATCGTCTGGAAACACCATATATTTT.

The gene calls are TRBV29-1 and TRBJ2-7; 7 nucleotides line up with TRBD2. CDR1 SQVTM and CDR2 ANQGSEA come from the germline V gene. V lost 5 bases and J lost 2; bases outside the gene matches: 9. This CDR3 is 14 amino acids long. Here the CDR3 reads CSVSRLGLTYEQYF. CDR3 DNA: TGCAGCGTTAGCCGATTGGGACTAACCTACGAGCAGTACTTC.

This chain links TRBV4-1 with TRBJ1-4; the D is unclear. The CDR3 length is 16 residues. The germline CDR1 and CDR2 sequences are MGHRA and YSYEKL. The V and J ends lost 2 bases and 3 bases respectively, with 13 bases between them. The CDR3 bases are TGCGCCAGCAGCCAATTCCCCTCGATGGCTAATGAAAAACTGTTTTTT. It yields the protein CASSQFPSMANEKLFF.

V usage is TRBV7-9 and J usage is TRBJ1-1; 7 bases match TRBD1. Germline assignment: CDR1 SEHNR and CDR2 FQNEAQ (reference sequence). The CDR3 has 14 amino acids. Trimming cost V 2 bases and J 4 bases; bases outside gene matches: 4. CDR3 sequence: CASSLQGDATEAFF. CDR3 nucleotides: TGTGCCAGCAGCTTACAGGGGGATGCCACTGAAGCTTTCTTT.

V usage is TRBV19 and J usage is TRBJ2-2; 9 bases map to TRBD2. The germline gives CDR1 LNHDA, CDR2 SQIVND (reference sequence). The CDR3 is 18 amino acids. With V trimmed by 3 bases and J by 2 bases, 10 bases remained unmatched. The CDR3 nucleotides read TGTGCCAGTAGTATCAAACTCGCGGGAGGGTTAAACACCGGGGAGCTGTTTTTT. Translating it yields CASSIKLAGGLNTGELFF. The complete variable domain, with remaining parts taken from reference TRBV19 and TRBJ2-2, reads DGGITQSPKYLFRKEGQNVTLSCEQNLNHDAMYWYRQDPGQGLRLIYYSQIVNDFQKGDIAEGYSVSREKKESFPLTVTSAQKNPTAFYLCASSIKLAGGLNTGELFFGEGSRLTVL.

Ten or more counts support this clonotype. The J gene is TRBJ2-7, the V gene TRBV6-2 or TRBV6-3; the D gene is possibly TRBD2 (5 bases). Germline loops: CDR1 MNHEY, CDR2 SVGEGT. Between the trimmed V and J ends, which lost 2 bases and 2 bases, there was a span of 10 bases. The CDR3 consists of 14 residues. CDR3 protein: CASSYERNPYEQYF. In DNA form, the CDR3 reads TGTGCCAGCAGTTACGAGCGGAACCCCTACGAGCAGTACTTC.

This clonotype occurred many times. The chain has TRBV12-3 or TRBV12-4 and TRBJ2-2; 7 bases fit TRBD1. The CDR3 is 16 amino acids. Trimming removed 7 bases from V and 1 base from J; junction bases left unmatched: 9. This CDR3 is CASTPADRKNTGELFF. In DNA form, the CDR3 reads TGTGCCAGCACCCCAGCGGACAGGAAGAACACCGGGGAGCTGTTTTTT.

At least ten counts were recorded for this clonotype. The chain couples TRBV2 to TRBJ1-5; weak D call: TRBD1 (5 bases). Per the germline V gene, CDR1 is SNHLY and CDR2 is FYNNEI. CDR3 length: 14 amino acids. V shed 7 bases and J shed 2 bases, with 12 bases lying between them. CDR3 in amino acids: CASNLLGGNQPQHF. The CDR3 DNA follows: TGTGCCAGCAATCTCCTAGGGGGCAATCAGCCCCAGCATTTT.

The V call is TRBV30, the J call TRBJ2-4, with no clear D. Per germline, CDR1 GTSNPN and CDR2 SVGIG (reference sequence). CDR3 length equals 19 residues. V lost 0 bases and J lost 0, with 21 bases in between. CDR3 nucleotide sequence: TGTGCCTGGAGTGTACTTTCCAACCCATCAACAATAGCCAAAAACATTCAGTACTTC. It encodes CAWSVLSNPSTIAKNIQYF.

The rearrangement links TRBV20-1 to TRBJ2-7; the match to TRBD1 covers 7 bases. There are 12 residues in the CDR3. After removal of 8 bases from V and 6 bases from J, the junction contained 10 bases not matched to a gene. CDR1 is DFQATT, CDR2 SNEGSKA, per germline (reference sequence). The chain's CDR3 is CSYWDSGGEQYF. The CDR3 region has the DNA TGCAGTTACTGGGACAGTGGGGGCGAGCAGTACTTC.

The sample holds many counts of this clonotype. The CDR3 region has the DNA TGTGCCAGCAGTTTGTTTACCCAGGTGAACACTGAAGCTTTCTTT. It translates to CASSLFTQVNTEAFF. The chain uses TRBV28 and TRBJ1-1; unclear D gene. Trimming left V 3 bases short and J 0 bases short, with 11 bases between. Germline-derived CDR1 and CDR2 are MDHEN and SYDVKM. The CDR3 has 15 residues.

The table lists this clonotype with many counts. At one end the junction does not follow the germline gene, possibly because of a read error. The V call is TRBV6-1, the J call TRBJ2-7; D unclear. Germline V gene lookup returns CDR1 MNHNS and CDR2 SASEGT. This CDR3 is 13 amino acids long. CDR3 DNA sequence: TGTGCCAGCAGTCCCTCCACCTCCAACGAGCAGTACTTC. Its protein product is CASSPSTSNEQYF.